These T cell receptor beta chains were read from a single sample in a study of HIV-infected patients and healthy controls. Using its own MiXCR run on the 5' RACE reads, TCRdb lists one record per CDR3 protein. In the table there are 13,000 to 15,000 distinct CDR3 sequences, 7.5% to 10% of which are singletons. Material: blood. The receptor set was obtained from an adult in good health. Each CDR3 is given with its conserved first and last residue. D genes are given only for firm matches. Size tells how often a clone was seen (once, few, many) or the class of an expanded clone, and some rows leave it out.

V	J	D	size	CDR3	DNA
TRBV6-2/TRBV6-3	TRBJ1-5	.	many	CASSFSGGNQPQHF	TGTGCCAGCAGTTTTTCAGGAGGAAATCAGCCCCAGCATTTT
TRBV15	TRBJ2-1	.	many	CATTNRNEQFF	TGTGCCACCACTAATCGGAATGAGCAGTTCTTC
TRBV12-3/TRBV12-4	TRBJ1-1	TRBD1	.	CASTPAGTGGISEAFF	TGTGCCAGCACTCCAGCCGGGACAGGGGGTATCTCTGAAGCTTTCTTT
TRBV5-1	TRBJ1-6	.	few	CASSLTDSPLHF	TGCGCCAGCAGCTTGACCGATTCACCCCTCCACTTT
TRBV29-1	TRBJ1-1	.	few	CSVGGWNTEAFF	TGCAGCGTTGGAGGCTGGAACACTGAAGCTTTCTTT
TRBV7-9	TRBJ2-1	.	.	CASSLVTREQFF	TGTGCCAGCAGCTTAGTGACGCGGGAGCAGTTCTTC
TRBV20-1	TRBJ1-1	.	medium-sized	CSARGRGEKAFF	TGCAGTGCTAGGGGCAGGGGAGAGAAAGCTTTCTTT
TRBV7-9	TRBJ2-2	.	once	CASSLDSAGELFF	TGTGCCAGCAGCTTAGACAGCGCCGGGGAGCTGTTTTTT
TRBV27	TRBJ2-3	.	many	CASSLRLLSTDTQYF	TGTGCCAGCAGTCTCCGGTTATTGTCTACAGATACGCAGTATTTT
TRBV6-1	TRBJ2-1	.	many	CASSSIQVYNEQFF	TGTGCCAGCAGTAGTATTCAGGTCTACAATGAGCAGTTCTTC
TRBV29-1	TRBJ2-7	.	many	CSVARGGGVYEQYF	TGCAGCGTTGCCAGGGGCGGCGGGGTCTACGAGCAGTACTTC
TRBV30	TRBJ2-6	.	many	CAWSQSGANVLTF	TGTGCCTGGAGTCAGTCTGGGGCCAACGTCCTGACTTTC
TRBV4-3	TRBJ2-3	TRBD2	medium-sized	CASSQGSSGRIHTQYF	TGCGCCAGCAGCCAAGGTTCTAGCGGGAGGATCCATACGCAGTATTTT
TRBV7-9	TRBJ2-6	.	many	CASSSAYVPSGANVLTF	TGTGCCAGCAGCTCCGCCTATGTACCCTCTGGGGCCAACGTCCTGACTTTC
TRBV29-1	TRBJ1-1	.	medium-sized	CSVRRQRDTEAFF	TGCAGCGTTAGGAGGCAGCGGGACACTGAAGCTTTCTTT
TRBV7-9	TRBJ2-5	TRBD1	medium-sized	CASSLPWDRAQETQYF	TGTGCCAGCAGCCTGCCCTGGGACAGGGCTCAAGAGACCCAGTACTTC
TRBV27	TRBJ1-1	.	.	CASTERARGGTEAFF	TGTGCCAGCACCGAGAGGGCGCGGGGCGGCACTGAAGCTTTCTTT
TRBV29-1	TRBJ2-1	TRBD2	medium-sized	CSVVRAGDYNEQFF	TGCAGCGTTGTCCGCGCGGGGGATTACAATGAGCAGTTCTTC
TRBV20-1	TRBJ1-2	.	many	CSARVAGRLGYGYTF	TGCAGTGCTAGAGTGGCAGGGCGATTGGGCTATGGCTACACCTTC
TRBV7-9	TRBJ2-7	.	.	CASSLGVGRSSYEQYF	TGTGCCAGCAGCTTAGGGGTTGGCAGGAGCTCCTACGAGCAGTACTTC
TRBV7-2	TRBJ2-5	.	few	CASSSRFPKTQYF	TGTGCCAGCAGCTCCCGTTTCCCTAAGACCCAGTACTTC
TRBV9	TRBJ1-6	.	.	CASSPWGSSSPLHF	TGTGCCAGCAGCCCCTGGGGCTCATCTTCACCCCTCCACTTT
TRBV7-2	TRBJ2-1	.	medium-sized	CASSPDRGSYNEQFF	TGTGCCAGCAGCCCCGACCGAGGTTCCTACAATGAGCAGTTCTTC
TRBV20-1	TRBJ2-7	.	many	CSARPAGDYYEQYF	TGCAGTGCCAGACCGGCAGGGGATTACTACGAGCAGTACTTC
TRBV7-9	TRBJ2-1	.	many	CASRPTVSYNEQFF	TGTGCCAGCAGACCGACGGTCTCCTACAATGAGCAGTTCTTC
TRBV5-6	TRBJ2-4	.	medium-sized	CASSKSGRINIQYF	TGTGCCAGCAGCAAAAGCGGGCGTATAAACATTCAGTACTTC
TRBV3-1	TRBJ2-7	TRBD1	medium-sized	CASSPRDRAYEQYF	TGTGCCAGCAGCCCTAGGGACAGGGCCTACGAGCAGTACTTC
TRBV3-1	TRBJ1-5	TRBD1	medium-sized	CARTNRGSNQPQHF	TGTGCCAGAACCAACAGGGGAAGCAATCAGCCCCAGCATTTT
TRBV11-2	TRBJ2-3	.	few	CAVQGRPTDTQYF	TGTGCCGTGCAGGGCCGACCCACAGATACGCAGTATTTT
TRBV6-6	TRBJ2-3	.	.	CASRGFMADTQYF	TGTGCCAGCAGAGGATTCATGGCAGATACGCAGTATTTT
TRBV5-1	TRBJ2-3	.	medium-sized	CASSLALDGFRTDTQYF	TGCGCCAGCAGCTTGGCGTTGGACGGGTTCAGGACAGATACGCAGTATTTT
TRBV29-1	TRBJ2-2	.	many	CSVSEQGISNTGELFF	TGCAGCGTTTCAGAACAAGGGATTTCGAACACCGGGGAGCTGTTTTTT
TRBV2	TRBJ1-4	TRBD1	once	CASAQGGGEKLFF	TGTGCCAGCGCCCAGGGGGGCGGCGAAAAACTGTTTTTT
TRBV7-2	TRBJ1-5	.	few	CASSLGGASLNSNQPQHF	TGTGCCAGCAGCTTAGGTGGGGCTTCATTAAATAGCAATCAGCCCCAGCATTTT
TRBV20-1	TRBJ1-2	.	.	CSAPPGSRGYGYTF	TGCAGTGCCCCCCCCGGATCACGGGGCTATGGCTACACCTTC
TRBV3-1	TRBJ2-3	TRBD2	many	CASSPLAGGTLSTDTQYF	TGTGCCAGCAGCCCGTTAGCGGGGGGTACCCTTAGCACAGATACGCAGTATTTT
TRBV5-5	TRBJ2-2	.	medium-sized	CASSPRESPPGELFF	TGTGCCAGCAGCCCGAGGGAGAGCCCCCCCGGGGAGCTGTTTTTT
TRBV5-4	TRBJ2-1	TRBD2	medium-sized	CASSPLAGGSSYEQFF	TGTGCCAGCAGCCCCTTAGCGGGAGGCTCGTCATACGAGCAGTTCTTC
TRBV7-2	TRBJ2-7	.	many	CASSFTGPTYEQYF	TGTGCCAGCAGCTTTACCGGGCCCACCTACGAGCAGTACTTC
TRBV21-1	TRBJ2-5	.	many	CASSSPGTSGRDAETQYF	TGTGCCAGCAGCTCCCCCGGGACTAGCGGGAGGGATGCTGAGACCCAGTACTTC
TRBV9	TRBJ1-1	.	medium-sized	CASSRLQAIEAFF	TGTGCCAGCAGCCGATTGCAGGCCATTGAAGCTTTCTTT
TRBV7-9	TRBJ2-1	TRBD2	many	CASSLEAGARGGRYNEQFF	TGTGCCAGCAGCTTAGAAGCGGGAGCCCGCGGGGGGAGGTACAATGAGCAGTTCTTC
TRBV29-1	TRBJ2-5	.	medium-sized	CSVRIILTQYF	TGCAGCGTTCGGATCATCCTGACCCAGTACTTC
TRBV19	TRBJ1-5	.	medium-sized	CASTPQDPPFGNQPQHF	TGTGCCAGTACCCCTCAGGACCCCCCTTTTGGCAATCAGCCCCAGCATTTT
TRBV11-3	TRBJ2-1	TRBD2	few	CASSPGGPSGDGNEQFF	TGTGCCAGCAGCCCCGGAGGACCTAGCGGGGACGGGAATGAGCAGTTCTTC
TRBV7-9	TRBJ1-5	.	medium-sized	CASSLGGYSNQPQHF	TGTGCCAGCAGCTTAGGGGGGTATAGCAATCAGCCCCAGCATTTT
TRBV7-3	TRBJ1-1	.	many	CASSLFGTVENTEAFF	TGTGCCAGCAGCTTATTCGGAACAGTCGAAAACACTGAAGCTTTCTTT
TRBV7-3	TRBJ2-3	.	few	CASSLKFGGTDTQYF	TGTGCCAGCAGCTTAAAGTTCGGTGGCACAGATACGCAGTATTTT
TRBV7-9	TRBJ2-7	.	many	CASSSATGRVYEQYF	TGTGCCAGCAGCTCCGCTACCGGCAGGGTCTACGAGCAGTACTTC
TRBV5-6	TRBJ1-5	.	few	CASSTWGEQPQHF	TGTGCCAGCAGCACATGGGGGGAGCAGCCCCAGCATTTT
TRBV18	TRBJ2-6	.	medium-sized	CASSLEFSGANVLTF	TGTGCCAGCTCACTTGAATTTTCTGGGGCCAACGTCCTGACTTTC
TRBV20-1	TRBJ2-7	.	many	CSATLLGEQYF	TGCAGTGCTACTTTGTTGGGGGAGCAGTACTTC
TRBV4-2	TRBJ2-7	TRBD2	many	CASSPRLAGVEQYF	TGTGCCAGCAGCCCGAGACTAGCGGGAGTCGAGCAGTACTTC
TRBV3-1	TRBJ2-3	TRBD1	few	CASSLRTGGTDTQYF	TGTGCCAGCAGCCTTCGGACAGGGGGCACAGATACGCAGTATTTT
TRBV7-9	TRBJ1-1	.	few	CASSLAGVVAFF	TGTGCCAGCAGCTTAGCAGGGGTTGTCGCTTTCTTT
TRBV2	TRBJ2-3	.	many	CASSVGGSSTDTQYF	TGTGCCAGCAGTGTTGGGGGGTCTAGCACAGATACGCAGTATTTT
TRBV12-3/TRBV12-4	TRBJ2-7	.	medium-sized	CASKQGRAEYF	TGTGCCAGCAAACAGGGCCGAGCGGAGTACTTC
TRBV20-1	TRBJ1-5	TRBD1	medium-sized	CSAGQGEESQPQHF	TGCAGTGCTGGACAGGGGGAAGAGAGTCAGCCCCAGCATTTT
TRBV27	TRBJ2-5	.	medium-sized	CASARGTGLMETQYF	TGTGCCAGCGCTCGGGGGACGGGGTTAATGGAGACCCAGTACTTC
TRBV5-6	TRBJ1-2	TRBD1	.	CASSIRDRGNYGYTF	TGTGCCAGCAGCATACGGGACAGGGGTAACTATGGCTACACCTTC